The source of this T cell receptor beta chain is a study of blood T cell repertoires in COVID-19. For the study at large: Nucleic acid was either cDNA or gDNA, and it came from T cells, B-cell-depleted T cells, or PBMCs.

Data came from immunoSEQ multiplex PCR; TCRdb stores just in-frame clones and leaves some out. The data show about 350,000 clones, about 86% seen once. CDR1 is MNHEY and CDR2 is SVGAGI in the germline V gene. The ends lost 6 bases at V and 4 bases at J; junction bases unmatched: 6. CDR3 length equals 15 residues. Sequenced input: peripheral blood. The chain carries TRBV6-5 and TRBJ2-1; 10 bases are shared with TRBD1. This receptor was taken from a woman aged 60 to 75 with COVID-19, enrolled during active disease. The CDR3 nucleotides are TGTGCCAGCAGCCAGGACAGGGGGTCTTACAATGAGCAGTTCTTC. Encoded protein: CASSQDRGSYNEQFF.